This is a list of T cell receptor beta chains from one sample in a study of cytomegalovirus exposure and HLA in healthy donors. This table comes from immunoSEQ multiplex PCR, and its TCRdb copy is limited to in-frame clones, with some not included. The table records 45,000 to 70,000 clones, about 82% of them present only once. Sample: PBMCs. The source of these receptors is a man aged 30-40 years in good health and CMV-seronegative. The CDR3 runs from the conserved cysteine through the conserved F or W. Fields, in order: clone size, D gene, J gene, V gene, CDR3 DNA, CDR3 protein. A D gene is named only where the DNA matches it firmly. Not all rows give a size; the values are once, few, many and, for expanded clones, a class.

.,.,TRBJ1-4,TRBV7-9,TGTGCCAGCAGCTTAGTGTCGGGTACCACTAATGAAAAACTGTTTTTT,CASSLVSGTTNEKLFF
.,TRBD1,TRBJ2-7,TRBV19,TGTGCCAGTAGTCGTCCGGGACAGGGATCCTACGAGCAGTACTTC,CASSRPGQGSYEQYF
.,TRBD1,TRBJ2-1,TRBV19,TGTGCCAGTAGTCCAACCGGGACAGGGATCTACAATGAGCAGTTCTTC,CASSPTGTGIYNEQFF
.,.,TRBJ1-5,TRBV12-5,TGTGCTAGTGGTTTGGCGACCGGGACTTTTGGGAGTGATAGCAATCAGCCCCAGCATTTT,CASGLATGTFGSDSNQPQHF
.,TRBD1,TRBJ2-3,TRBV7-9,TGTGCCAGCAGCTTAGGGATCGGGACAGGGTCCTATACGCAGTATTTT,CASSLGIGTGSYTQYF
.,.,TRBJ1-4,TRBV5-8,TGTGCCAGCCGGCGGGACCCCAATGAAAAACTGTTTTTT,CASRRDPNEKLFF
.,.,TRBJ2-3,TRBV18,TGTGCCAGCTCACCACCCCTCGGGGGTGGTACAGATACGCAGTATTTT,CASSPPLGGGTDTQYF
once,.,TRBJ2-5,TRBV13,TGTGCCAGCAGCTTAGGGACTAAACTCCTCCCCGAGACCCAGTACTTC,CASSLGTKLLPETQYF
.,TRBD1,TRBJ1-4,TRBV2,TGTGCCAGCAGGCGGACAGGGTGGGATGAAAAACTGTTTTTT,CASRRTGWDEKLFF
.,TRBD2,TRBJ2-5,TRBV25-1,TGTGCCAGCAGTGAAGGACTAGCGGGAGGGCCAGAGACCCAGTACTTC,CASSEGLAGGPETQYF
.,TRBD1,TRBJ1-5,TRBV19,TGTGCCAGTAGTGAATACAGGGGGGGCCTCCAGGGTCAGCCCCAGCATTTT,CASSEYRGGLQGQPQHF
.,TRBD2,TRBJ2-3,TRBV7-2,TGTGCCAGCAGCTTATATAGCGGGAGGAAAGATACGCAGTATTTT,CASSLYSGRKDTQYF
.,.,TRBJ2-2,TRBV30,TGTGCCTGGAGTGTACGGGGGGCGGGTTGGGCCGGGGAGCTGTTTTTT,CAWSVRGAGWAGELFF
.,.,TRBJ2-6,TRBV7-9,TGTGCCAGCACGGCAAGAGGGCAATCGGAATCTGGGGCCAACGTCCTGACTTTC,CASTARGQSESGANVLTF
.,TRBD1,TRBJ2-5,TRBV27,TGTGCCAGCAGTTCACTAAACAGGGGGCGCGGGGAGACCCAGTACTTC,CASSSLNRGRGETQYF
few,.,TRBJ2-7,TRBV2,TGTGCCAGCAGATCCTTGGGGCAGGGTTTGGGCTATTCTCGGCCCTCCTACGAGCAGTACTTC,CASRSLGQGLGYSRPSYEQYF
.,TRBD1,TRBJ1-5,TRBV6-5,TGTGCCAGCAGTGCGGACAGGACCCCACAGCCCCAGCATTTT,CASSADRTPQPQHF
.,.,TRBJ2-5,TRBV11-2,TGTGCCAGCAGCTTTCTTGGGGGCCTGTCGGAGACCCAGTACTTC,CASSFLGGLSETQYF
.,TRBD1,TRBJ1-1,TRBV5-6,TGTGCCAGCAGCTTGGGACAGACAGGGACGGCTTTCTTT,CASSLGQTGTAFF
.,.,TRBJ2-7,TRBV28,TGTGCCAGCAGCGGCGGAACTCCAGGGGACGAGCAGTACTTC,CASSGGTPGDEQYF
.,TRBD1,TRBJ2-2,TRBV7-2,TGTGCCAGCAGCTTTTCCGGGACAGCGAACACCGGGGAGCTGTTTTTT,CASSFSGTANTGELFF
.,.,TRBJ1-6,TRBV6-5,TGTGCCAGCAGCCGCGCGGACCAGGGATCACCCCTCCACTTT,CASSRADQGSPLHF
.,.,TRBJ1-5,TRBV30,TGTGCCTGGGCGGGCGGGACGGCCAATCAGCCCCAGCATTTT,CAWAGGTANQPQHF
.,TRBD1,TRBJ2-5,TRBV10-1,TGCGCCAGCAGCAACACCGGGACAGGGAGCGGAAAGACCCAGTACTTC,CASSNTGTGSGKTQYF
.,.,TRBJ2-1,TRBV9,TGTGCCAGCAGCGTAGGAGGAACAGGCGCCTCCTACAATGAGCAGTTCTTC,CASSVGGTGASYNEQFF
.,TRBD2,TRBJ2-5,TRBV7-9,TGTGCCAGCAGCTTACCTACGGGCGGGGGGGCCGGTGAGACCCAGTACTTC,CASSLPTGGGAGETQYF
.,.,TRBJ2-3,TRBV7-2,TGTGCCAGCAGCCCCCCGTCGGTTATAAGTTCTAATACGCAGTATTTT,CASSPPSVISSNTQYF
.,TRBD2,TRBJ2-5,TRBV6-6,TGTGCCAGCAGTCGAGCGGGGGGGCAAGAGACCCAGTACTTC,CASSRAGGQETQYF
.,TRBD2,TRBJ2-1,TRBV27,TGTGCCAGCAGTCCTTTAGCTAGCGGGGGTTACAATGAGCAGTTCTTC,CASSPLASGGYNEQFF
.,TRBD1,TRBJ1-1,TRBV18,TGTGCCAGCTCACCTTACAGGGGGCTGAACACTGAAGCTTTCTTT,CASSPYRGLNTEAFF